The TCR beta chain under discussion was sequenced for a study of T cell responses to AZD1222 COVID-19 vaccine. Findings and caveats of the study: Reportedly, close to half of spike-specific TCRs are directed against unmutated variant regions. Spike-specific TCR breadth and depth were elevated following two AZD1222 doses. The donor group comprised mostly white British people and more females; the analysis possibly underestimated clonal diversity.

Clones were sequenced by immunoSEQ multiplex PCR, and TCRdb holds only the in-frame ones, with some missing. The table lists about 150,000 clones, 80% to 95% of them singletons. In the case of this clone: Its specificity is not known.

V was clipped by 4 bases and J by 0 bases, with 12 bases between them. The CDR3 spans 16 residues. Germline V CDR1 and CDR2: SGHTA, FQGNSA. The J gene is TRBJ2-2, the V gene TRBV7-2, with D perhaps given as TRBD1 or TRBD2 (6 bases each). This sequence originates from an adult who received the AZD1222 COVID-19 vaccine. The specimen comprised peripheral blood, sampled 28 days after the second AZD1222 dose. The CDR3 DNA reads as TGTGCCAGCAGCTCCGAGGGGGGCGCGAACACCGGGGAGCTGTTTTTT. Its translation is CASSSEGGANTGELFF. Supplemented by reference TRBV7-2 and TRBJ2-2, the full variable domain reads GAGVSQSPSNKVTEKGKDVELRCDPISGHTALYWYRQSLGQGLEFLIYFQGNSAPDKSGLPSDRFSAERTGGSVSTLTIQRTQQEDSAVYLCASSSEGGANTGELFFGEGSRLTVL.